This T cell receptor (beta chain) was profiled in a study of T cell repertoires in cytomegalovirus infection. At the level of the study: Use of recently identified HLA-C-restricted and well-studied HLA-B-restricted CMV epitopes was part of the study. Carrying CMV and the relevant HLA type showed in public TCR beta signatures.

The study's findings and limits: HLA-C-restricted CMV-specific TCR beta clonotypes were dominant in the ex vivo response.

Germline V gene data show CDR1 as SEHNR and CDR2 as FQNEAQ (reference sequence). This CDR3 contains 16 residues. V dropped 5 bases and J dropped 5; count of bases not matched to a gene: 9. TCRdb fed the reads into MiXCR, producing one record per CDR3 protein. Found here are 450,000 to 600,000 distinct CDR3 sequences, approximately 40% of them singletons; the top ten hold roughly two fifths. The sample holds a few counts of this clonotype. The antigen is undetermined. The material was cultured PBMCs, obtained from culture after CMV antigen stimulation. The chain recombines TRBV7-9 with TRBJ2-1, with 10 bases that match TRBD2. This receptor was identified in a human donor in good health (CMV status not recorded). Some clones in this sample may be carry-over from other donors' samples. In DNA, the CDR3 is TGTGCCAGCAGCCAATCCGGGACTAGCGCTGACAATGAGCAGTTCTTC. Translation gives CASSQSGTSADNEQFF.